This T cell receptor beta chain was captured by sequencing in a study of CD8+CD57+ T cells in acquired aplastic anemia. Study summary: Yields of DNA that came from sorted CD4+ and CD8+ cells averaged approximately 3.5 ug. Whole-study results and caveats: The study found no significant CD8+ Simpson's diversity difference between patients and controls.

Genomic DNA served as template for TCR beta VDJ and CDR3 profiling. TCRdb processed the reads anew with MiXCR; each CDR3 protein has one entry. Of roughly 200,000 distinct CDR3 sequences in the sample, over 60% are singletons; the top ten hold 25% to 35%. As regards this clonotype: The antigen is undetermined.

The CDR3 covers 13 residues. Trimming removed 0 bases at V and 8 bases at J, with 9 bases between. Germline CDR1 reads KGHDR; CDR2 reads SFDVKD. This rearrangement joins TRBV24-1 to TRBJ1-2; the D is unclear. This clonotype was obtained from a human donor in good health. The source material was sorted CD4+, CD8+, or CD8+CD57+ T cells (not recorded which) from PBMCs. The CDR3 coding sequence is TGTGCCACCAGTGATTTGCTAAGTGAAGGCTACACCTTC. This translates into CATSDLLSEGYTF.